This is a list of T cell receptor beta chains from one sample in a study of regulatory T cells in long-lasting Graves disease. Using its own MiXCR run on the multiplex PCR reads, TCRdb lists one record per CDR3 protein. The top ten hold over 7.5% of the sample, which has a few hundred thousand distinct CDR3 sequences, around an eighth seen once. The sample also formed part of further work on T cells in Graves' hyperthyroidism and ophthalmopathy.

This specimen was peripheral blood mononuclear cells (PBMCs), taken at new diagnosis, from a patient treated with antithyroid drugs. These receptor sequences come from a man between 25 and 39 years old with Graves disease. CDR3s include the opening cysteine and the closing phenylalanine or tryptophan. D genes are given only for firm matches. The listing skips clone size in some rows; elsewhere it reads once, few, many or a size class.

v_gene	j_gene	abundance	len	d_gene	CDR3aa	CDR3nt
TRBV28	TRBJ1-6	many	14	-	CASSFSGEASPLHF	TGTGCCAGCAGTTTTTCAGGGGAAGCTTCACCCCTCCACTTT
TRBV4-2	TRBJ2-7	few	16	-	CASSHTAAPRDDEQYF	TGTGCCAGCAGCCACACTGCGGCGCCGCGGGACGACGAGCAGTACTTC
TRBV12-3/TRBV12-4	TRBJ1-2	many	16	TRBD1	CASSTKGQGLNYGYTF	TGTGCCAGCAGTACTAAGGGACAGGGGTTAAACTATGGCTACACCTTC
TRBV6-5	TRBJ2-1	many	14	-	CASSYVSSYNEQFF	TGTGCCAGCAGTTACGTCAGCTCCTACAATGAGCAGTTCTTC
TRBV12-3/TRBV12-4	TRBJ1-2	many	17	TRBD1	CASSGQGLAATNYGYTF	TGTGCCAGCAGCGGACAGGGACTAGCTGCCACTAACTATGGCTACACCTTC
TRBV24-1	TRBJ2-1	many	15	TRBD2	CATSGLAGRYNEQFF	TGTGCCACCAGTGGACTAGCGGGTAGGTACAATGAGCAGTTCTTC
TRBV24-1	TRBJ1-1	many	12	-	CATSDVTAEAFF	TGTGCCACCAGTGATGTGACCGCCGAAGCTTTCTTT
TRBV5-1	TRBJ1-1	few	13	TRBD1	CASSLTGVAEAFF	TGCGCCAGCAGCTTGACAGGGGTCGCTGAAGCTTTCTTT
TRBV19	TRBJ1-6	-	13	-	CASRGRDNSPLHF	TGTGCCAGCAGGGGCAGAGATAATTCACCCCTCCACTTT
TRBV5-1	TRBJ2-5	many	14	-	CASSLYSFLETQYF	TGCGCCAGCAGCTTGTACTCGTTTTTGGAGACCCAGTACTTC
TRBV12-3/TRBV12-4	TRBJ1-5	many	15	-	CASSFSSGTEGPQHF	TGTGCCAGCAGTTTTAGCTCGGGGACCGAGGGGCCCCAGCATTTT
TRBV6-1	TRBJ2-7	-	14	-	CASNEGGSSYEQYF	TGTGCCAGCAACGAGGGGGGGAGCTCCTACGAGCAGTACTTC
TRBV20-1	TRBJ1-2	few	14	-	CSATPPAPRYGYTF	TGCAGTGCGACCCCCCCCGCCCCTAGGTATGGCTACACCTTC
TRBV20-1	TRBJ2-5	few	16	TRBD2	CSAGGLAGRRGETQYF	TGCAGTGCTGGGGGACTAGCGGGCCGCAGGGGGGAGACCCAGTACTTC
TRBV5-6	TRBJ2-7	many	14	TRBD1	CASSLGQGTSEQYF	TGTGCCAGCAGCTTGGGACAGGGTACCTCCGAGCAGTACTTC
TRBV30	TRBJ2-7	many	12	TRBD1	CAWQGTGGEQYF	TGTGCCTGGCAGGGGACAGGCGGCGAGCAGTACTTC
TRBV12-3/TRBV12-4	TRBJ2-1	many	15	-	CASSFPQGLGNEQFF	TGTGCCAGCAGTTTCCCCCAGGGGTTGGGCAATGAGCAGTTCTTC
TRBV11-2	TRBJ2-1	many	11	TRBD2	CASRASGEQFF	TGTGCCAGCAGAGCTAGCGGGGAGCAGTTCTTC